This T cell receptor (beta chain) was captured in a study of vaccination and CD4 T cells after COVID-19. Study background: Each post-COVID sample was drawn after diagnosis, and the median interval was roughly 100 days (range 35 to 161). Study findings and constraints: Spike mono-reactivity was shown by 304 of 307 vaccine-specific clones in convalescent patients.

To note about this clonotype: Antigen: not known.

Cultured CD4+ T cell DNA was sequenced using the Oncomine TCR Beta short-read assay. Genomic DNA from cultured CD4+ T cells was extracted. TCRdb reprocessed the PCR reads via MiXCR and lists one record per CDR3 protein. The sample lists 20,000 or so distinct CDR3 sequences; 26% were seen once. The treatment: roughly nine-day PBMC culture with coronavirus spike peptide pools or control peptides (ViraFEST assay). When about ten days of culture had elapsed, CD4+ T cells were isolated by negative selection. This CDR3 region has 13 residues. CDR1 and CDR2 from the germline V gene are SQVTM and ANQGSEA. Trimming cost V 7 bases and J 8 bases, with 17 bases left between them.

V is TRBV29-1 and J is TRBJ1-4; D gene uncertain. The source material was cultured CD4+ T cells from blood. The source of this sequence is a human donor with COVID-19. CDR3 DNA sequence: TGCAGCGCCGCTGGATTACTAGGGGAAAAACTGTTTTTT. Its translation is CSAAGLLGEKLFF.